Sequencing of this T cell receptor beta chain was carried out in a study of T cells in Graves' hyperthyroidism and ophthalmopathy. In the study overall: Peripheral blood draws took place at initial diagnosis, ahead of any treatment.

What was amplified from RNA transcripts were TCR beta CDR3 regions. A set of HTBI primers served as the primers for a first-round RT-PCR of the TCR CDR3. TCRdb reprocessed the multiplex PCR reads via MiXCR and lists one record per CDR3 protein. Of a few hundred thousand distinct CDR3 sequences listed, less than 20% are singletons. Those with hyperthyroidism were 18 to 65 years old, newly diagnosed, and ill for under 2 months. The diagnoses drew upon clinical symptoms, serum thyroxine and TRAb, thyroid ultrasound and orbital computed tomography. The receptor was isolated from a young woman with Graves' hyperthyroidism. The material sequenced was blood.

CDR3 sequence: CASLKSGTPGTEAFF. The CDR3 coding sequence is TGTGCCAGTCTAAAGAGTGGGACCCCTGGGACTGAAGCTTTCTTT. The genes are TRBV19 and TRBJ1-1; TRBD1 might be the D (5 bases). The V gene lost 8 bases and the J gene lost 5 bases, with 21 bases spanning the gap. The length of the CDR3 is 15 residues. Germline V CDR1 and CDR2: LNHDA, SQIVND (reference sequence).